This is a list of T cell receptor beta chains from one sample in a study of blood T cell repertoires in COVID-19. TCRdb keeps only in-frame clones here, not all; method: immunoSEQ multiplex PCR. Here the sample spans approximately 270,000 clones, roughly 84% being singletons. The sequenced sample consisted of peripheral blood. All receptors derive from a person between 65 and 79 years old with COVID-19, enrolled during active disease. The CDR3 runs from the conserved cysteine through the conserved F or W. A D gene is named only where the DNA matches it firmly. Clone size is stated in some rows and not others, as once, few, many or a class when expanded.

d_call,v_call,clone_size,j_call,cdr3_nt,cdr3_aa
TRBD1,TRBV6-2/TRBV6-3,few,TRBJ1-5,TGTGCCAGCAGTTACTCCCCCTACTGGACAGGGACGAGCAATCAGCCCCAGCATTTT,CASSYSPYWTGTSNQPQHF
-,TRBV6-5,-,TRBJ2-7,TGTGCCAGCAGAGTCGGACAGTCCTACGAGCAGTACTTC,CASRVGQSYEQYF
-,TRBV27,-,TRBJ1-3,TGTGCCAGCAGTGTCCATGCTGGAAACACCATATATTTT,CASSVHAGNTIYF
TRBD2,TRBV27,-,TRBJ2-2,TGTGCCAGCATTGGACTAGCGGGAGGGCCGGGGCCCGCCGGGGAGCTGTTTTTT,CASIGLAGGPGPAGELFF
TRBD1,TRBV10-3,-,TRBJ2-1,TGTGCCATCAGTGAGCCCGGACAGGGTGGAGGTGAGCAGTTCTTC,CAISEPGQGGGEQFF
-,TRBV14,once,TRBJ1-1,TGTGCCAGCAGAGACATAGCAGGGAAGAACACTGAAGCTTTCTTT,CASRDIAGKNTEAFF
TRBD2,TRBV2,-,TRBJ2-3,TGTGCCAGCAGGACCCCGGGACTAGGAGGGACAGATACGCAGTATTTT,CASRTPGLGGTDTQYF
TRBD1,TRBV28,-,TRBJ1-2,TGTGCCAGCAGTCTATTTCAGGGGGTGAGTGGCTACACCTTC,CASSLFQGVSGYTF
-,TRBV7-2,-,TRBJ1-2,TGTGCCAGCAGCTTAAGTAGCGGGGAAAGCTATGGCTACACCTTC,CASSLSSGESYGYTF
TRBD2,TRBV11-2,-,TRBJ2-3,TGTGCCAGCAGCTACCGAGGACTAGGGATAGATACGCAGTATTTT,CASSYRGLGIDTQYF
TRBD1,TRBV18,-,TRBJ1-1,TGTGCCAGCTCACCCCGACAGGGGACGGACACTGAAGCTTTCTTT,CASSPRQGTDTEAFF
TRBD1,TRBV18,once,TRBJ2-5,TGTGCCAGCTCACCCGGGACAGGGTTTTCGGAGACCCAGTACTTC,CASSPGTGFSETQYF
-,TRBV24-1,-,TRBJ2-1,TGTGCCACCAGTGACCACTCACCGACTCAAATCACAACCTACAATGAGCAGTTCTTC,CATSDHSPTQITTYNEQFF
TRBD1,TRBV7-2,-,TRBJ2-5,TGTGCCAGCAGCTTAGCACCCGGGCCAGGGGGGACCCAGTACTTC,CASSLAPGPGGTQYF
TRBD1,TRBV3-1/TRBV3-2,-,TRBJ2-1,TGTGCCAGCAGCGAAACCGGGACAGACAATGAGCAGTTCTTC,CASSETGTDNEQFF
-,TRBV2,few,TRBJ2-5,TGTGCCAGCAGTGTCACAGAAGGGGCTGGGACCCAGTACTTC,CASSVTEGAGTQYF
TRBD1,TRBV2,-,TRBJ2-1,TGTGCCAGCAGTGAGACAGGGGCACATGAGCAGTTCTTC,CASSETGAHEQFF
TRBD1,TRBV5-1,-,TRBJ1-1,TGCGCCAGCAGGACAGGGGATATCCACATGAACACTGAAGCTTTCTTT,CASRTGDIHMNTEAFF
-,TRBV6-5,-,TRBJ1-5,TGTGCCAGTAATCCAGGGGACAATCAGCCCCAGCATTTT,CASNPGDNQPQHF
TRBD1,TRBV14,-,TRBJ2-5,TGTGCCAGCAGCTCGACAGGGGGGGGTCGAGAGACCCAGTACTTC,CASSSTGGGRETQYF
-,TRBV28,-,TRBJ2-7,TGTGCCAGCAGCACAGGGACCAACTACGAGCAGTACTTC,CASSTGTNYEQYF
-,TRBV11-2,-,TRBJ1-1,TGTGCCAGCAGCTTCCCAGGCCCCGAAGCTTTCTTT,CASSFPGPEAFF
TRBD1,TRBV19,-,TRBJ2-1,TGTGCCAGTTCCAAAGACAGGGACAATGAGCAGTTCTTC,CASSKDRDNEQFF
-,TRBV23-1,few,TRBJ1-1,TGCGCCAGCAGTCAATCTCGGGATTGGGTTGTCGAAGCTTTCTTT,CASSQSRDWVVEAFF
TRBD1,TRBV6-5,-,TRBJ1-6,TGTGCCAGCAGTTGTCCCGACAGGGTAAGATCACCCCTCCACTTT,CASSCPDRVRSPLHF
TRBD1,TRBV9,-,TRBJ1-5,TGTGCCAGCAGCGGAGGGGACAGGGATGATCAGCCCCAGCATTTT,CASSGGDRDDQPQHF
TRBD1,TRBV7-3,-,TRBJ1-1,TGTGCCAGCAGCCCACAGGGGGCAGGGGACACTGAAGCTTTCTTT,CASSPQGAGDTEAFF
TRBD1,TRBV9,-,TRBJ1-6,TGTGCCAGCAGCGTAGCGGGACAGGGAAATTCACCCCTCCACTTT,CASSVAGQGNSPLHF
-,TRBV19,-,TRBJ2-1,TGTGCCAGTATTGGCGGGGGCCTCGGTGGTGTTGGCAATGAGCAGTTCTTC,CASIGGGLGGVGNEQFF
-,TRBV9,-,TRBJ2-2,TGTGCCAGCAGCGTAGACTTCCCCGGGGAGCTGTTTTTT,CASSVDFPGELFF
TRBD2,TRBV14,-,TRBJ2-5,TGTGCCAGCAGCCAGATTTCCTTTAGCGGGAGCCGAGAGACCCAGTACTTC,CASSQISFSGSRETQYF
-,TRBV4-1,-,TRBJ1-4,TGCGCCAGCAGCCAATACATCGGCAGGGAAAAACTGTTTTTT,CASSQYIGREKLFF
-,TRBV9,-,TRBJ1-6,TGTGCCAGCAGCGTAGATCTAGATTCACCCCTCCACTTT,CASSVDLDSPLHF
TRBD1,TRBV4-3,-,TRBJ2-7,TGCGCCAGCAGCCCAAGGACAGGGAGGGAGCAGTACTTC,CASSPRTGREQYF
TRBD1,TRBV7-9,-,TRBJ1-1,TGTGCCAGCAGCTTTTCAGGGGGCCAAGCTTTCTTT,CASSFSGGQAFF
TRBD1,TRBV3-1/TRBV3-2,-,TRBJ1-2,TGTGCCAGCAGCCAAGTAGGAACAGGGGGTAACTATGGCTACACCTTC,CASSQVGTGGNYGYTF
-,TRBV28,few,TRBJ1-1,TGTGCCACCGCCAGGGTGAACACTGAAGCTTTCTTT,CATARVNTEAFF
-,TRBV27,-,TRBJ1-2,TGTGCCAGCAGTGCCCAAGGCAGGGGCCGAAAAAACTATGGCTACACCTTC,CASSAQGRGRKNYGYTF
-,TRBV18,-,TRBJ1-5,TGTGCCAGCTCTTACGGACACGGCGATCAGCCCCAGCATTTT,CASSYGHGDQPQHF
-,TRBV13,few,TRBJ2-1,TGTGCCAGCAGGGAATGGAGGCTTAGCTCCTACAATGAGCAGTTCTTC,CASREWRLSSYNEQFF
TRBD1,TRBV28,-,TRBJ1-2,TGTGCCAGCAGACCCCCGACAGGGTTCAATGGCTACACCTTC,CASRPPTGFNGYTF
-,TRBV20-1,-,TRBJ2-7,TGCAGTGCTAGAGAAACTCCCGAGCAGTACTTC,CSARETPEQYF
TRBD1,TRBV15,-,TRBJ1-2,TGTGCCACCAGCAGAGCGGTAGGGGGCTTGGATGGCTACACCTTC,CATSRAVGGLDGYTF
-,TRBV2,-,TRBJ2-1,TGTGCCAGCAGTGTAGGGGTTCCAGTCTATGAGCAGTTCTTC,CASSVGVPVYEQFF
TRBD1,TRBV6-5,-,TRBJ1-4,TGTGCCAGCAGTACGGACAGGGCTAATGAAAAACTGTTTTTT,CASSTDRANEKLFF